One and the same sample provided the 20 T cell receptor beta chains below, sequenced in a study of blood T cell repertoires in COVID-19. The assay was immunoSEQ multiplex PCR, and TCRdb's table has in-frame clones only and misses some. The sample carries 150,000 to 200,000 clones, approximately 80% recorded once. The specimen sequenced was PBMCs or T cells enriched from blood (not recorded which). These receptors originate from a woman aged 60-75 years with acute COVID-19.

CDR3 residues: CASKKMGTGVQPQHF. CDR3 in DNA: TGTGCCAGCAAAAAAATGGGGACAGGGGTGCAGCCCCAGCATTTT. The chain couples TRBV6-5 to TRBJ1-5; the match to TRBD1 covers 10 bases. Germline assignment: CDR1 MNHEY and CDR2 SVGAGI. The CDR3 is made up of 15 amino acids. Trimming removed 7 bases from V and 7 bases from J; junction bases left unmatched: 10.

The chain combines TRBV11-2 with TRBJ2-7; D is unresolved. CDR1 and CDR2 from the germline V gene are SGHAT and FQNNGV. CDR3 length: 11 amino acids. The V gene lost 5 bases and the J gene lost 4 bases, with 6 bases spanning the gap. This CDR3 reads CASSRSYEQYF. CDR3 DNA sequence: TGTGCCAGCAGCCGGTCTTACGAGCAGTACTTC.

This chain joins TRBV19 and TRBJ2-6; the match to TRBD1 covers 10 bases. Germline V CDR1 and CDR2: LNHDA, SQIVND (reference sequence). Unmatched junction bases numbered 5, after V lost 6 bases and J lost 0 bases. This CDR3 region has 17 residues. The CDR3 coding sequence is TGTGCCAGTAGACCGGGACAGGGGTACTCTGGGGCCAACGTCCTGACTTTC. Amino acid sequence: CASRPGQGYSGANVLTF.

The chain joins TRBV16 to TRBJ1-5; 10 bases line up with TRBD1. Trimming cost V 1 base and J 8 bases; bases outside gene matches: 5. Germline V CDR1 and CDR2: KGHSY, FQNENV. This CDR3 is built from 15 residues. Here the CDR3 reads CASSQWGTGAKPQHF. The CDR3 DNA is TGTGCCAGCAGCCAATGGGGGACAGGGGCCAAGCCCCAGCATTTT. Drawing the rest from reference TRBV16 and TRBJ1-5, the complete variable domain is GEEVAQTPKHLVRGEGQKAKLYCAPIKGHSYVFWYQQVLKNEFKFLISFQNENVFDETGMPKERFSAKCLPNSPCSLEIQATKLEDSAVYFCASSQWGTGAKPQHFGDGTRLSIL.

The rearrangement uses TRBV25-1 and TRBJ2-1; a possible D gene is TRBD2 (7 bases). V lost 8 bases to trimming and J lost 10 bases, with 27 bases between them. The germline CDR1 and CDR2 sequences are MGHDK and SYGVNS. The CDR3 sequence is 16 residues long. In nucleotides, the CDR3 is TGTGCCAGCGGCCCACGGGGCGGGGGCGGCTCGTCAGAGCAGTTCTTC. Its protein is CASGPRGGGGSSEQFF. Full variable domain (remainder filled in from reference TRBV25-1 and TRBJ2-1): EADIYQTPRYLVIGTGKKITLECSQTMGHDKMYWYQQDPGMELHLIHYSYGVNSTEKGDLSSESTVSRIRTEHFPLTLESARPSHTSQYLCASGPRGGGGSSEQFFGPGTRLTVL.

This clone was counted a few times. The V call is TRBV2, the J call TRBJ1-6, with 8 positions matching TRBD1. Germline V gene lookup returns CDR1 SNHLY and CDR2 FYNNEI. CDR3 length: 16 residues. V shed 2 bases, J shed 4 bases, and the junction held 4 bases outside the gene matches. The CDR3 nucleotides are TGTGCCAGCAGTGAACGACAGGGGTTTTATAATTCACCCCTCCACTTT. Its translation is CASSERQGFYNSPLHF.

In this sample, this clone turned up a few times. The chain recombines TRBV9 with TRBJ1-1, with TRBD1 as a possible D gene (5 bases). The CDR3 contains 12 residues. V lost 3 bases to trimming and J lost 11 bases, with 14 bases between them. The germline V gene encodes CDR1 SGDLS and CDR2 YYNGEE. The CDR3 protein is CASSDDSRRAFF. CDR3 nucleotide sequence: TGTGCCAGCAGCGACGACAGCCGGCGGGCTTTCTTT.

The chain recombines TRBV10-1 with TRBJ1-6; tentative D call: TRBD1 (5 bases). The CDR3 has 13 amino acids. The germline gives CDR1 WNHNN, CDR2 SYGVQD (reference sequence). V shed 3 bases and J shed 8 bases, with 8 bases lying between them. The CDR3 sequence: CASSEWGDSPLHF. CDR3 sequence (DNA): TGCGCCAGCAGTGAATGGGGGGATTCACCCCTCCACTTT.

The CDR3 is CASSKVVSLGINTEAFF. Here the CDR3 DNA reads TGTGCCAGCAGCAAAGTAGTTTCACTCGGGATAAACACTGAAGCTTTCTTT. The genes are TRBV21-1 and TRBJ1-1. TRBV21-1 is classified as a pseudogene. The CDR3 covers 17 residues.

V usage is TRBV11-2 and J usage is TRBJ2-2, with D maybe TRBD2 (5 bases). The CDR3 is made up of 15 amino acids. Germline values: CDR1 SGHAT, CDR2 FQNNGV. Trimming took 2 bases from V and 3 from J, leaving 10 bases between them. The CDR3 is CASSLISGDTGELFF. Here the CDR3 DNA reads TGTGCCAGCAGCTTAATCTCCGGGGACACCGGGGAGCTGTTTTTT. Using reference TRBV11-2 and TRBJ2-2 for the parts outside the CDR3, the full variable domain is EAGVAQSPRYKIIEKRQSVAFWCNPISGHATLYWYQQILGQGPKLLIQFQNNGVVDDSQLPKDRFSAERLKGVDSTLKIQPAKLEDSAVYLCASSLISGDTGELFFGEGSRLTVL.

J is TRBJ2-7 and V is TRBV29-1; D is possibly TRBD1 (5 bases). The CDR3 consists of 12 residues. Germline values: CDR1 SQVTM, CDR2 ANQGSEA. V lost 7 bases to trimming and J lost 2 bases, with 12 bases between them. The CDR3 DNA sequence: TGCAGCGCTACAGGTTTGGCCTACGAGCAGTACGTC. Its translation is CSATGLAYEQYV.

The V call is TRBV27, the J call TRBJ1-5; TRBD1 matches at 7 bases. CDR3 length equals 16 residues. Germline values: CDR1 MNHEY, CDR2 SMNVEV (reference sequence). The V and J ends lost 5 bases and 0 bases, in that order; junction bases with no gene match: 7. CDR3 amino acids: CASSRQGPYSNQPQHF. The CDR3 DNA sequence: TGTGCCAGCAGTAGACAGGGACCATATAGCAATCAGCCCCAGCATTTT.

In this sample, this clone turned up once. This chain links TRBV14 with TRBJ1-2; D perhaps matches TRBD1 (5 bases). The CDR3 loop spans 13 amino acids. Trimming stripped 1 base from V and 8 bases from J, with 11 bases between. The V gene's germline CDR1 is SGHDN and CDR2 FVKESK. The CDR3 protein is CASSQAQGRGYTF. CDR3 sequence (DNA): TGTGCCAGCAGCCAAGCTCAGGGAAGGGGCTACACCTTC.

The genes are TRBV9 and TRBJ2-5; a weak D match, TRBD2 (7 bases). CDR1 is SGDLS and CDR2 is YYNGEE in the germline V gene. The germline V and J ends were trimmed by 0 bases and 5 bases, with 14 bases remaining between them. The CDR3 runs 15 residues. CDR3: CASSVEAGEGETQYF. CDR3 in DNA: TGTGCCAGCAGCGTAGAGGCAGGGGAGGGGGAGACCCAGTACTTC.

The V and J genes are TRBV3-1 (or the pseudogene TRBV3-2) and TRBJ1-1; D might be TRBD1 (6 bases). Germline V gene data show CDR1 as LGHDT and CDR2 as YNNKEL (reference sequence). This CDR3 spans 14 amino acids. Trimming removed 4 bases from V and 5 bases from J, with 14 bases in between. CDR3 in amino acids: CASSPRGAVTEAFF. The CDR3 region has the DNA TGTGCCAGCAGCCCGCGGGGGGCTGTGACTGAAGCTTTCTTT.

This chain links TRBV30 with TRBJ1-6; TRBD1 aligns across 7 bases. The CDR3 totals 12 residues. The germline gives CDR1 GTSNPN, CDR2 SVGIG (reference sequence). The junction had 2 bases not matched to a gene; V was cut back by 2 bases and J by 10 bases. CDR3 nucleotides: TGTGCCTGGAGTACAGGGGAATCACCCCTCCACTTT. Its translation: CAWSTGESPLHF.

The chain uses TRBV7-8 and TRBJ2-5, with TRBD2 matching 7 bases. Per the germline V gene, CDR1 is SGHVS and CDR2 is FQNEAQ. V trimming: 3 bases; J trimming: 3 bases; junction bases outside the gene matches: 1. CDR3 length: 13 residues. CDR3 DNA sequence: TGTGCCAGCAGCTTGGGGGGGGAAGAGACCCAGTACTTC. It codes for CASSLGGEETQYF.

Here the CDR3 reads CATSRGTGARPMYQETQYF. The CDR3 nucleotides read TGTGCCACCAGCAGGGGCACAGGGGCTCGACCCATGTACCAAGAGACCCAGTACTTC. The V gene is TRBV15, the J gene TRBJ2-5; TRBD1 matches at 7 bases. V lost 3 bases, J lost 0 bases, and 16 bases stayed unmatched. This CDR3 region has 19 residues. CDR1 and CDR2 from the germline V gene are LNHNV and YYDKDF (reference sequence).

This chain uses TRBV4-2 with TRBJ1-6; possible D gene TRBD1, 5 bases. Trimming shortened V by 0 bases and J by 0 bases, and 21 bases separated the two germline ends. CDR1 is LGHNA, CDR2 YNFKEQ, per germline. The CDR3 contains 21 residues. The CDR3: CASSQEDPLAGVSSYNSPLHF. The CDR3 region has the DNA TGTGCCAGCAGCCAAGAGGATCCCCTTGCGGGGGTTAGCTCCTATAATTCACCCCTCCACTTT.

J is TRBJ2-7 and V is TRBV11-2; 7 positions match TRBD2. The germline V gene has CDR1 SGHAT and CDR2 FQNNGV. With 8 bases clipped from V and 3 bases from J, the junction kept 4 bases outside the gene matches. CDR3 size: 12 residues. CDR3: CASGEGHYEQYF. For the CDR3, the DNA is TGTGCCAGCGGGGAGGGCCACTACGAGCAGTACTTC. Filled out from reference TRBV11-2 and TRBJ2-7, the complete variable domain reads EAGVAQSPRYKIIEKRQSVAFWCNPISGHATLYWYQQILGQGPKLLIQFQNNGVVDDSQLPKDRFSAERLKGVDSTLKIQPAKLEDSAVYLCASGEGHYEQYFGPGTRLTVT.